The 25 T cell receptor beta chains listed next were all sequenced from one sample in a study of spatial heterogeneity in lung cancer. Study-level results: Tumoral mutation counts were tracked by counts of expanded intratumoral alpha and beta TCRs.

Their antigens remain unidentified. Time point in this sample: sample taken at primary tumor resection. In TCRdb, the 5' RACE reads were re-called with MiXCR into one record per CDR3 protein. This sample has around 4,900 distinct CDR3 sequences, with approximately 13% found just once. The sequenced sample was lung tumor tissue, obtained at surgery. The source is a male donor with early-stage non-small cell lung cancer.

This clonotype is classed as medium-sized (0.01 to 0.1%). Within a library made for alpha chains, this beta chain is off target, and its count is uninformative. The V gene is TRBV7-2, the J gene TRBJ2-7; D is possibly TRBD1 (5 bases). The CDR3 contains 14 residues. Germline V gene sequence: CDR1 SGHTA, CDR2 FQGNSA. V lost 1 base and J lost 3, with 10 bases in between. In nucleotides, the CDR3 is TGTGCCAGCAGCTTAGACCAGGGCGTCTACGAGCAGTACTTC. This translates into CASSLDQGVYEQYF. Together with reference TRBV7-2 and TRBJ2-7, the CDR3 gives the full variable domain: GAGVSQSPSNKVTEKGKDVELRCDPISGHTALYWYRQSLGQGLEFLIYFQGNSAPDKSGLPSDRFSAERTGGSVSTLTIQRTQQEDSAVYLCASSLDQGVYEQYFGPGTRLTVT.

This clonotype is labeled as medium-sized (0.01 to 0.1%). Because this beta chain is a stray read in a library intended to capture alpha chains, its abundance should not be given much weight. V and J are TRBV28 and TRBJ2-3; D is undetermined. The CDR3 consists of 14 residues. Trimming took 2 bases from V and 2 from J, leaving 8 bases between them. Germline CDR1 and CDR2: MDHEN and SYDVKM. The CDR3 reads CASSLGMTTDTQYF. The CDR3 DNA sequence: TGTGCCAGCAGTTTAGGGATGACCACAGATACGCAGTATTTT.

In the case of this clonotype: Since it is a stray read in a library aimed at alpha chains, this beta chain has a size that is not meaningful. The V call is TRBV19, the J call TRBJ2-5; D uncertain. The CDR3 loop spans 13 amino acids. Per the germline V gene, CDR1 is LNHDA and CDR2 is SQIVND (reference sequence). The V end lost 2 bases, the J end lost 4 bases, and 8 bases lay between the germline ends. The CDR3 loop is CASSIRLRETQYF. CDR3 nucleotides: TGTGCCAGTAGTATAAGGCTCCGAGAGACCCAGTACTTC.

In its sample, this clonotype is medium-sized. This beta chain is off target for a library built for alpha chains, so its abundance means little. The chain has TRBV29-1 and TRBJ2-1; 15 bases are a match to TRBD2. After removal of 7 bases from V and 5 bases from J, the junction contained 9 bases not matched to a gene. Germline CDR1 and CDR2: SQVTM and ANQGSEA. This CDR3 region has 16 residues. CDR3 protein: CSATGLAGGRHNEQFF. The CDR3 nucleotides are TGCAGCGCCACGGGACTAGCGGGAGGTCGCCACAATGAGCAGTTCTTC.

Many counts were recorded for this clonotype. As an off-target read in a library built for alpha chains, this beta chain has a frequency of little significance. The gene calls are TRBV15 and TRBJ2-5; D may be TRBD2 (6 bases). Trimming stripped 0 bases from V and 4 bases from J, with 12 bases between. Looked up from germline, CDR1 is LNHNV and CDR2 is YYDKDF (reference sequence). The CDR3 spans 15 residues. The CDR3 coding sequence is TGTGCCACCAGCAGAGATGGTCGGGAGCCAGAGACCCAGTACTTC. Amino acids: CATSRDGREPETQYF.

This clonotype qualifies as large (0.1 to 1%). A library prepared for alpha chains yielded this beta chain as an off-target read; its size is of little meaning. The CDR3 region is CASSRGAGVNEKLFF. CDR3 bases: TGTGCCAGCAGTCGCGGGGCAGGCGTTAATGAAAAACTGTTTTTT. This chain links TRBV7-9 with TRBJ1-4; a possible D gene is TRBD1 (5 bases). Trimming took off 6 bases at V and 4 bases at J, with 15 bases between the two ends. Germline values: CDR1 SEHNR, CDR2 FQNEAQ (reference sequence). CDR3 length: 15 residues. Looking up the rest from reference TRBV7-9 and TRBJ1-4 gives the full variable domain: DTGVSQNPRHKITKRGQNVTFRCDPISEHNRLYWYRQTLGQGPEFLTYFQNEAQLEKSRLLSDRFSAERPKGSFSTLEIQRTEQGDSAMYLCASSRGAGVNEKLFFGSGTQLSVL.

By share, this clonotype ranks as medium-sized (0.01 to 0.1%). Being off target in a library aimed at alpha chains, this beta chain has a size of little meaning. V is TRBV6-5 and J is TRBJ1-5; D is undetermined. V was trimmed by 5 bases and J by 0 bases, leaving 8 bases between them. CDR3 length: 14 amino acids. CDR1 MNHEY and CDR2 SVGAGI come from the germline V gene. CDR3 coding DNA: TGTGCCAGCAGTCCCTATTATAGCAATCAGCCCCAGCATTTT. Its protein product is CASSPYYSNQPQHF.

The sample holds many counts of this clonotype. This beta chain was picked up by a library intended for alpha chains and is off target, so its count carries little meaning. V gene TRBV30 combines with J gene TRBJ2-7; 7 bases map to TRBD2. Trimming cost V 3 bases and J 0 bases; bases outside gene matches: 14. CDR1 is GTSNPN and CDR2 is SVGIG in the germline V gene (reference sequence). The CDR3 consists of 17 residues. CDR3 nucleotides: TGTGCCTGGAGGGATCAGTCTTTGGGGACTAACTCCTACGAGCAGTACTTC. Its protein is CAWRDQSLGTNSYEQYF.

As concerns this clonotype: This beta chain is a stray read from a library made for alpha chains; its abundance is not meaningful. V and J are TRBV7-9 and TRBJ1-1; no clear D gene. V was pared by 6 bases and J by 0 bases, with 8 bases between. CDR1 and CDR2 from the germline V gene are SEHNR and FQNEAQ (reference sequence). The CDR3 runs to 13 residues. The CDR3 DNA follows: TGTGCCAGCAGGGATCTCGTGAACACTGAAGCTTTCTTT. Protein sequence: CASRDLVNTEAFF.

This clonotype was recorded many times. This beta chain lies outside the target of a library built for alpha chains; its clone size means little. The CDR3 region is CAISDGGGEQYF. For the CDR3, the DNA is TGTGCCATCAGTGACGGGGGGGGCGAGCAGTACTTC. The V call is TRBV10-3, the J call TRBJ2-7; 8 nucleotides align to TRBD2. Germline V gives CDR1 ENHRY, CDR2 SYGVKD. The CDR3 covers 12 residues. After removal of 3 bases from V and 6 bases from J, the junction contained 1 base not matched to a gene.

This clonotype was counted ten times or more. The library was designed around alpha chains, so this beta chain is a stray read whose abundance carries little weight. The chain recombines TRBV5-1 with TRBJ2-5; no reliable D call. CDR1 is SGHRS and CDR2 is YFSETQ in the germline V gene. This CDR3 region has 11 residues. V lost 4 bases to trimming and J lost 6 bases, with 7 bases between them. CDR3 nucleotide sequence: TGCGCCAGCAGCGTTGACAAGACCCAGTACTTC. It is translated as CASSVDKTQYF.

This clonotype is medium-sized (0.01 to 0.1%) by share. This beta chain is a stray read from a library made for alpha chains; its abundance is not meaningful. The J gene is TRBJ2-3, the V gene TRBV28; 9 bases match TRBD2. V lost 1 base and J lost 5; bases outside the gene matches: 10. This CDR3 contains 17 residues. Germline CDR1 is MDHEN and CDR2 is SYDVKM. In nucleotides, the CDR3 is TGTGCCAGCAGTTTATTAGCGCGGGAGGGCCCGAGAGATACGCAGTATTTT. This encodes CASSLLAREGPRDTQYF.

This clonotype was counted many times. A library prepared for alpha chains yielded this beta chain as an off-target read; its size is of little meaning. The V gene is TRBV12-3 or TRBV12-4, the J gene TRBJ1-6, with a possible D match to TRBD1 (6 bases). Trimming pared 5 bases from V and 9 bases from J, leaving 11 bases between. The CDR3 has 13 amino acids. The CDR3 DNA sequence: TGTGCCAGCAGTGCAGGGGTGGGTTCACCCCTCCACTTT. Its translation: CASSAGVGSPLHF.

This clonotype was picked up many times. This beta chain was picked up by a library intended for alpha chains and is off target, so its count carries little meaning. The CDR3 bases are TGCGCCAGCAGCCAAGAACTTCACCAAGAGACCCAGTACTTC. Translation: CASSQELHQETQYF. The gene calls are TRBV4-3 and TRBJ2-5; D is unresolved. Per germline, CDR1 LGHNA and CDR2 YSLEER. V lost 0 bases and J lost 0, with 5 bases in between. CDR3 length equals 14 residues.

This clonotype rates as medium-sized (0.01 to 0.1%). In a library made to pick up alpha chains, this beta chain is a stray read with a size that means little. This chain links TRBV10-3 with TRBJ1-1; D uncertain. V lost 6 bases, J lost 1 base, and 6 bases lay in between. This CDR3 contains 12 residues. CDR1 and CDR2 (germline): ENHRY, SYGVKD. CDR3 bases: TGTGCCATCAGGGCAGGGAACACTGAAGCTTTCTTT. The encoded protein is CAIRAGNTEAFF.

This clonotype was picked up many times. This beta chain is off target for a library built for alpha chains, so its abundance means little. The chain recombines TRBV4-3 with TRBJ2-3, with D perhaps TRBD2 (5 bases). Germline V gene sequence: CDR1 LGHNA, CDR2 YSLEER. The CDR3 runs to 19 residues. The V and J ends lost 0 bases and 0 bases respectively, with 19 bases between them. In DNA form, the CDR3 reads TGCGCCAGCAGCCAAGAGGTGGCCAGAGGGATCTCTAGCACAGATACGCAGTATTTT. Encoded protein: CASSQEVARGISSTDTQYF.

Of note for this clonotype: This beta chain is an unintended read in a library built for alpha chains; its size means little. The V call is TRBV13, the J call TRBJ1-2; D is ambiguous. The germline CDR1 and CDR2 sequences are PRHDT and FYEKMQ (reference sequence). V lost 10 bases and J 5 bases, leaving 29 bases between the germline ends. The CDR3 length is 17 residues. The CDR3 nucleotides are TGTGCCACCATAGAATCCGGGGAGGACGGCAGGATATATGGCTACACCTTC. Amino acids: CATIESGEDGRIYGYTF.

This clonotype rates as medium-sized. With the library built for alpha chains, this beta chain is off target and its frequency is not meaningful. The chain joins TRBV6-5 to TRBJ1-6; D not resolved. The V gene's germline CDR1 is MNHEY and CDR2 SVGAGI. V shed 8 bases and J shed 9 bases, with 14 bases lying between them. The CDR3 is 13 residues long. The DNA of the CDR3 is TGTGCCAGCCGGTTCAGCACGGCTTCACCCCTCCACTTT. The encoded protein is CASRFSTASPLHF.

This clonotype appeared many times. The size of this beta chain means little, since it is a stray read in a library made for alpha chains. The rearrangement links TRBV20-1 to TRBJ2-4; D is possibly TRBD2 (5 bases). The ends were cut back, 2 bases at V and 6 bases at J, with 11 bases in the middle. This CDR3 spans 13 amino acids. Germline V gives CDR1 DFQATT, CDR2 SNEGSKA (reference sequence). The CDR3 nucleotides read TGCAGTGCTAGAACGTTCGAGGGAAACATTCAGTACTTC. It yields the protein CSARTFEGNIQYF.

This clonotype was detected ten times or more. For a library built for alpha chains, this beta chain is a stray read; little rests on its size. This chain uses TRBV2 with TRBJ1-2; perhaps TRBD1 as D (6 bases). The CDR3 loop spans 13 amino acids. Germline V gene data show CDR1 as SNHLY and CDR2 as FYNNEI. V was cut by 5 bases and J by 1 base, with 8 bases left in between. CDR3 bases: TGTGCCAGCAGTACAGGGAATAACTATGGCTACACCTTC. Amino acid sequence: CASSTGNNYGYTF.

In this sample, this clonotype turned up many times. This beta chain is off target for a library built for alpha chains, so its abundance means little. The rearrangement joins TRBV5-1 to TRBJ2-6; D perhaps matches TRBD1 (6 bases). V lost 4 bases to trimming and J lost 0 bases, with 14 bases between them. Germline V gives CDR1 SGHRS, CDR2 YFSETQ. CDR3 length: 17 amino acids. CDR3: CASSPVQGGSGANVLTF. The CDR3 DNA is TGCGCCAGCAGCCCGGTACAGGGTGGCTCTGGGGCCAACGTCCTGACTTTC.

This clonotype is medium-sized by share. This beta chain is an unintended read in a library built for alpha chains; its size means little. The chain carries TRBV28 and TRBJ2-1; D unclear. The ends were cut back, 3 bases at V and 4 bases at J, with 4 bases in the middle. The V gene's germline CDR1 is MDHEN and CDR2 SYDVKM. The CDR3 totals 12 residues. CDR3 loop: CASSFRYNEQFF. In DNA form, the CDR3 reads TGTGCCAGCAGTTTTAGATACAATGAGCAGTTCTTC.

By share, this clonotype counts as medium-sized. A library prepared for alpha chains yielded this beta chain as an off-target read; its size is of little meaning. The rearrangement links TRBV12-3 or TRBV12-4 to TRBJ1-5; D is unresolved. V lost 3 bases, J lost 2 bases, and 8 bases lay in between. The CDR3 sequence is 14 residues long. The CDR3 region has the DNA TGTGCCAGCAGTTTTAAGGGAGGCAATCAGCCCCAGCATTTT. Translation gives CASSFKGGNQPQHF.

This clonotype is categorized as medium-sized. This beta chain was picked up by a library intended for alpha chains and is off target, so its count carries little meaning. The rearrangement links TRBV11-1 to TRBJ2-4; no definite D call. Germline V lookup: CDR1 SGHAT, CDR2 FQDESV (reference sequence). Trimming took 2 bases from V and 5 from J, leaving 7 bases between them. This CDR3 comprises 13 residues. Here the CDR3 reads CASSLTRENIQYF. The DNA of the CDR3 is TGTGCCAGCAGCTTAACAAGAGAAAACATTCAGTACTTC.

This clonotype was picked up many times. This beta chain is an unintended read in a library built for alpha chains; its size means little. The chain links TRBV4-3 to TRBJ1-4; 8 bases fit TRBD1. CDR3 length: 16 amino acids. V lost 3 bases, J lost 8 bases, and 11 bases stayed unmatched. Germline V gene data show CDR1 as LGHNA and CDR2 as YSLEER. In DNA form, the CDR3 reads TGCGCCAGCAGCCATCCCCCTGGACAGGGTACCGAAAAACTGTTTTTT. Its protein is CASSHPPGQGTEKLFF.